This TCR beta chain was recovered during a study of a mutant IDH1 vaccine in newly diagnosed glioma. Study-wide background: Across weeks 1, 3, 5, 7, 11, 15, 19 and 23, patients received a vaccination each time, eight in all.

Time point indicated: week 23, last vaccination. Topical imiquimod was applied with each vaccine dose, which held 300 ug of mutant IDH1 20-mer peptide. In every donor, the tumor was a new WHO grade 3 or 4 IDH1-mutant, ATRX-lost astrocytoma. Findings and caveats of the study: Approximately 93% of patients showed vaccine-induced immune responses across multiple MHC alleles.

Sequencing used immunoSEQ multiplex PCR; TCRdb keeps in-frame clones, though not all of them. The sample lists tens of thousands of clones, around 80% seen once, with approximately 6.2% in the top ten. Germline-derived CDR1 and CDR2 are SQVTM and ANQGSEA. J gave up 5 bases and V 4 bases, and 1 base lay outside the gene matches. CDR3 length: 13 amino acids. A remark on this clone: Antigen unknown.

The sequence was obtained from a man aged 40-50 years with glioma. This specimen was PBMCs, taken from a glioma patient whose treatment included an IDH1 peptide vaccine. V gene TRBV29-1 combines with J gene TRBJ2-1; the match to TRBD1 covers 11 bases. The CDR3 region has the DNA TGCAGCGTTGTGGGACAGGGGGACAATGAGCAGTTCTTC. Translated: CSVVGQGDNEQFF.